Shown below are 8 T cell receptor beta chains from a single sample sequenced in a study of Ad26.COV2.S vaccination and SARS-CoV-2 variants. The assay was immunoSEQ multiplex PCR, and TCRdb's table has in-frame clones only and misses some. Of a few hundred thousand clones listed, around four fifths are singletons. Treatment noted: around 19 received Ad26.COV2.S at low or high dose, single or two shots; roughly 5 received placebo; per-sample allocation not given. Sampling occurred on day 63 after the first vaccine or placebo injection. The sample in question was peripheral blood, obtained in a trial of Ad26.COV2.S vaccine versus placebo. Receptors were obtained from a person aged 18 to 65 who received the Ad26.COV2.S COVID-19 vaccine or a placebo.

The J gene is TRBJ1-2, the V gene TRBV2, with D perhaps TRBD1 (6 bases). The CDR3 has 13 amino acids. Germline lookup yields CDR1 SNHLY and CDR2 FYNNEI. The V end lost 7 bases, the J end lost 2 bases, and 11 bases lay between the germline ends. CDR3 in DNA: TGTGCCAGCACCGGGACATTCAACTATGGCTACACCTTC. Encoded protein: CASTGTFNYGYTF.

The chain carries TRBV7-2 and TRBJ1-1, with D possibly matching TRBD1 (6 bases). The ends were cut back, 4 bases at V and 5 bases at J, with 11 bases in the middle. The CDR3 sequence is 13 residues long. Looked up from germline, CDR1 is SGHTA and CDR2 is FQGNSA. DNA for the CDR3: TGTGCCAGCAGCTCGATAAGGGGGACTGAAGCTTTCTTT. It specifies CASSSIRGTEAFF. Full variable domain (outside the CDR3, taken from reference TRBV7-2 and TRBJ1-1): GAGVSQSPSNKVTEKGKDVELRCDPISGHTALYWYRQSLGQGLEFLIYFQGNSAPDKSGLPSDRFSAERTGGSVSTLTIQRTQQEDSAVYLCASSSIRGTEAFFGQGTRLTVV.

CDR3 region: CASSLVSWQAPYEQYF. CDR3 nucleotides: TGTGCCAGCAGCTTAGTTTCTTGGCAGGCTCCCTACGAGCAGTACTTC. V gene TRBV7-4 combines with J gene TRBJ2-7; D is unresolved. CDR1 SGHVT and CDR2 SQSDAQ come from the germline V gene. The ends were cut back, 1 base at V and 2 bases at J, with 15 bases in the middle. The CDR3 totals 16 residues.

This chain joins TRBV11-2 and TRBJ2-7, with a weak D call TRBD2 (6 bases). Deletions cut 3 bases from V and 7 bases from J, with 10 bases between. CDR1 and CDR2 from the germline V gene are SGHAT and FQNNGV. This CDR3 spans 12 amino acids. The CDR3 sequence: CASSFQAGEQYF. CDR3 DNA sequence: TGTGCCAGCAGCTTTCAAGCGGGTGAGCAGTACTTC.

The chain couples TRBV11-3 to TRBJ2-3, with a weak D call TRBD1 (5 bases). CDR1 and CDR2 from the germline V gene are SGHNT and YENEEA. The ends were cut back, 0 bases at V and 4 bases at J, with 11 bases in the middle. The CDR3 has 15 amino acids. Here the CDR3 reads CASSLERGSPDTQYF. CDR3 bases: TGTGCCAGCAGCTTAGAAAGGGGAAGCCCAGATACGCAGTATTTT. Looking up the rest from reference TRBV11-3 and TRBJ2-3 gives the full variable domain: EAGVVQSPRYKIIEKKQPVAFWCNPISGHNTLYWYLQNLGQGPELLIRYENEEAVDDSQLPKDRFSAERLKGVDSTLKIQPAELGDSAVYLCASSLERGSPDTQYFGPGTRLTVL.

The chain uses TRBV7-3 and TRBJ2-5; 11 bases agree with TRBD2. The CDR3 sequence is 17 residues long. Trimming took 10 bases from V and 5 from J; bases not matched to a gene: 18. Germline assignment: CDR1 SGHTA and CDR2 FQGTGA. The CDR3 loop reads CATFTSGSLAIQETQYF. The CDR3 DNA follows: TGTGCCACCTTTACTAGCGGGAGCTTGGCAATACAGGAGACCCAGTACTTC. The whole variable domain, filled in from reference TRBV7-3 and TRBJ2-5, reads GAGVSQTPSNKVTEKGKYVELRCDPISGHTALYWYRQSLGQGPEFLIYFQGTGAADDSGLPNDRFFAVRPEGSVSTLKIQRTERGDSAVYLCATFTSGSLAIQETQYFGPGTRLLVL.

The sample holds a few counts of this clone. This chain joins TRBV5-1 and TRBJ2-1; TRBD2 is a possible D gene (5 bases). CDR1 SGHRS and CDR2 YFSETQ come from the germline V gene. The V end was cut by 4 bases, the J end by 2 bases, with 19 bases between. The CDR3 covers 17 residues. This CDR3 reads CASSLNWTLLTYNEQFF. The CDR3 nucleotides read TGCGCCAGCAGCCTTAATTGGACTCTCCTAACCTACAATGAGCAGTTCTTC.

This clone appeared a single time. Other DNA variants within this sample encode the same CDR3. The chain is built from TRBV18 and TRBJ1-2, with 10 bases lining up with TRBD1. The CDR3 is made up of 14 amino acids. CDR1 and CDR2 from the germline V gene are KGHSH and LQKENI. V shed 3 bases, J shed 5 bases, and the junction held 3 bases outside the gene matches. DNA of the CDR3: TGTGCCAGCTCACCGGACAGGGGGGGATATGGCTACACCTTC. Translated, it gives CASSPDRGGYGYTF.